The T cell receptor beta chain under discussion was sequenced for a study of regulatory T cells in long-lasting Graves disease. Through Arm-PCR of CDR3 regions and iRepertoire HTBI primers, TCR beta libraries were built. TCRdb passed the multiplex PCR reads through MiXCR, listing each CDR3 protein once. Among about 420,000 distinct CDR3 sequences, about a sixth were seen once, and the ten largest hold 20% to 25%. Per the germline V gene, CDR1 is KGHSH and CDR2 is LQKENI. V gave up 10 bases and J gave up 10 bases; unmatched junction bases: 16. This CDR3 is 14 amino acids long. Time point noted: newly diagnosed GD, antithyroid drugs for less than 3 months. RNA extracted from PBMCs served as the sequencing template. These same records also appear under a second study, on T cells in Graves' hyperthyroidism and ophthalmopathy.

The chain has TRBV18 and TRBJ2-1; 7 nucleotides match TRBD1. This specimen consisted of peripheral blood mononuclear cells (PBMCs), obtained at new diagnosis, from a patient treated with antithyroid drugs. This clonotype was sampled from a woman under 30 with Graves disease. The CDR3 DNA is TGTGCCAACACCCGGGACAGCGCTATCGGGGAGCAGTTCTTC. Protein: CANTRDSAIGEQFF.